The 22 T cell receptor beta chains below all came from one sample that was sequenced in a study of human T cells and chemical hapten exposure. As to time point: patch test 2, 6 weeks after DPC sensitization. Treatment given: therapeutic diphenylcyclopropenone sensitization with weekly scalp DPC. MiXCR, run by TCRdb on the RACE reads, gives a single entry per CDR3 protein. Among approximately 40,000 distinct CDR3 sequences listed, 3.3% were seen once. Sample: whole blood, taken in connection with sensitization to the hapten diphenylcyclopropenone (DPC). The source is a man aged 35 to 55 with alopecia areata. Some clones in this sample may be carry-over from other donors' samples.

This clonotype was observed at least ten times. The genes are TRBV7-9 and TRBJ2-5; 9 nucleotides agree with TRBD1. The V gene's germline CDR1 is SEHNR and CDR2 FQNEAQ (reference sequence). The CDR3 runs 16 residues. V lost 4 bases and J lost 3; bases outside the gene matches: 9. The CDR3 loop is CASSSDVGTGKETQYF. The CDR3, as DNA: TGTGCCAGCAGCTCGGACGTGGGGACAGGGAAAGAGACCCAGTACTTC.

The gene calls are TRBV28 and TRBJ1-5; no definite D call. Germline V gives CDR1 MDHEN, CDR2 SYDVKM. V was pared by 7 bases and J by 1 base, with 14 bases between. This CDR3 has 15 residues. CDR3 protein: CASISEKISNQPQHF. The CDR3 bases are TGTGCCAGCATTTCGGAGAAGATCAGCAATCAGCCCCAGCATTTT.

At least ten counts were recorded for this clonotype. The chain carries TRBV28 and TRBJ2-7, with a tentative D call TRBD2 (5 bases). The ends were cut back, 3 bases at V and 5 bases at J, with 17 bases in the middle. The CDR3 is 15 amino acids. Per the germline V gene, CDR1 is MDHEN and CDR2 is SYDVKM. CDR3 in amino acids: CASSFGARRVNEQYF. The CDR3 DNA is TGTGCCAGCAGTTTTGGCGCCAGGCGGGTTAACGAGCAGTACTTC.

This clonotype has at least ten counts. This chain joins TRBV6-2 or TRBV6-3 and TRBJ1-3; no clear D gene. CDR3 length: 13 amino acids. Germline CDR1 MNHEY, CDR2 SVGEGT. With 4 bases removed from V and 1 base from J, the gap between germline ends came to 5 bases. As DNA, the CDR3 is TGTGCCAGCAGTTTTTCATCTGGAAACACCATATATTTT. Residues: CASSFSSGNTIYF.

This clonotype was detected many times. The chain joins TRBV7-2 to TRBJ1-6, with no clear D. This CDR3 comprises 16 residues. Germline lookup yields CDR1 SGHTA and CDR2 FQGNSA. Trimming shortened V by 2 bases and J by 7 bases, and 15 bases separated the two germline ends. The chain's CDR3 is CASSLFAGFGNSPLHF. The CDR3, as DNA: TGTGCCAGCAGCTTATTTGCGGGCTTTGGGAATTCACCCCTCCACTTT. Full variable domain (missing parts from reference TRBV7-2 and TRBJ1-6): GAGVSQSPSNKVTEKGKDVELRCDPISGHTALYWYRQSLGQGLEFLIYFQGNSAPDKSGLPSDRFSAERTGGSVSTLTIQRTQQEDSAVYLCASSLFAGFGNSPLHFGNGTRLTVT.

The J gene is TRBJ2-5, the V gene TRBV12-3 or TRBV12-4; no firm D call. This CDR3 region has 14 residues. V lost 5 bases and J lost 4, with 14 bases in between. The CDR3 region has the DNA TGTGCCAGCAGTGAGCGCCGGCCCCCAGAGACCCAGTACTTC. Its protein is CASSERRPPETQYF.

There are a few counts of this clonotype. This chain joins TRBV20-1 and TRBJ2-1; 8 bases match TRBD2. Germline lookup yields CDR1 DFQATT and CDR2 SNEGSKA (reference sequence). With V trimmed by 3 bases and J by 8 bases, 12 bases remained unmatched. The CDR3 runs to 15 residues. The CDR3 nucleotides read TGCAGTGCTAGCCGCTCCCCGGGAGGGCCGCATGAGCAGTTCTTC. Amino acids: CSASRSPGGPHEQFF.

This clonotype was seen ten or more times. The chain joins TRBV4-1 to TRBJ2-3; a possible D gene is TRBD2 (5 bases). Germline-derived CDR1 and CDR2 are MGHRA and YSYEKL. The V gene lost 7 bases and the J gene lost 2 bases, with 16 bases spanning the gap. CDR3 length equals 15 residues. CDR3 loop: CASTLRSSTTDTQYF. The CDR3 DNA reads TGCGCCAGCACCCTGAGGTCTAGCACCACAGATACGCAGTATTTT.

This clonotype was seen repeatedly, ten times or more. The CDR3 reads CASSYSTGYEQYF. CDR3 DNA sequence: TGTGCCAGCAGTTACTCTACCGGGTACGAGCAGTACTTC. The chain has TRBV6-6 and TRBJ2-7; D remains ambiguous. Per the germline V gene, CDR1 is MNHNY and CDR2 is SVGAGI (reference sequence). Trimming shortened V by 0 bases and J by 4 bases, and 7 bases separated the two germline ends. The CDR3 covers 13 residues.

At least ten counts were recorded for this clonotype. The chain couples TRBV6-1 to TRBJ2-1; 7 bases are a match to TRBD2. V shed 1 base and J 2 bases; nucleotides not matched to a gene: 17. Germline CDR1 and CDR2: MNHNS and SASEGT. The CDR3 totals 20 residues. In nucleotides, the CDR3 is TGTGCCAGCAGTGAAGGGCCGTCCAGCGGGATATCGATCCCCTACAATGAGCAGTTCTTC. As protein: CASSEGPSSGISIPYNEQFF.

This clonotype was observed at least ten times. This chain links TRBV12-3 or TRBV12-4 with TRBJ1-5; 7 bases are shared with TRBD1. V lost 1 base and J lost 0; bases outside the gene matches: 9. CDR3 length: 18 residues. The CDR3 spells CASSLVQGPGYSNQPQHF. The CDR3 DNA follows: TGTGCCAGCAGTTTAGTACAGGGGCCGGGTTATAGCAATCAGCCCCAGCATTTT.

This clonotype was recorded at least ten times. The V and J genes are TRBV5-5 and TRBJ2-7, with a weak D call TRBD1 (6 bases). V dropped 3 bases and J dropped 3 bases, with 13 bases sitting between them. This CDR3 spans 14 amino acids. Germline V CDR1 and CDR2: SGHKS, YYEKEE (reference sequence). Here the CDR3 DNA reads TGTGCCAGCAGCTCGGTTCCACAGGGCTACGAGCAGTACTTC. It codes for CASSSVPQGYEQYF. The entire variable domain, with the rest obtained from reference TRBV5-5 and TRBJ2-7, is as follows: DAGVTQSPTHLIKTRGQQVTLRCSPISGHKSVSWYQQVLGQGPQFIFQYYEKEERGRGNFPDRFSARQFPNYSSELNVNALLLGDSALYLCASSSVPQGYEQYFGPGTRLTVT.

This clonotype was detected many times. This chain links TRBV6-5 with TRBJ2-7, with D tentatively TRBD1 or TRBD2 (5 bases each). This CDR3 has 16 amino acids. Trimming shortened V by 6 bases and J by 3 bases, and 21 bases separated the two germline ends. Germline CDR1 reads MNHEY; CDR2 reads SVGAGI. This CDR3 is CASSVVTRDGLYEQYF. CDR3 bases: TGTGCCAGCAGCGTCGTAACCCGGGACGGACTCTACGAGCAGTACTTC.

This clonotype was recorded at least ten times. The gene calls are TRBV12-2 and TRBJ2-1; TRBD2 is the table's D call and was not checked against the DNA. TRBV12-2 is shown as a pseudogene. CDR3 length: 14 residues. The CDR3 region has the DNA TGTGCAAGTCCCAACTCGACAGCGGGGGATGAGCAGTTCTTC. This codes for CASPNSTAGDEQFF.

This clonotype occurred many times. The chain combines TRBV20-1 with TRBJ1-4; D remains unclear. Between the trimmed V and J ends, which lost 5 bases and 4 bases, there was a span of 8 bases. Germline CDR1 reads DFQATT; CDR2 reads SNEGSKA (reference sequence). The CDR3 totals 12 residues. The CDR3 protein is CSAPTRNEKLFF. CDR3 coding DNA: TGCAGTGCTCCCACCCGTAATGAAAAACTGTTTTTT.

This clonotype was seen repeatedly, ten times or more. The V call is TRBV7-9, the J call TRBJ1-1; 10 bases agree with TRBD1. This CDR3 has 18 residues. Unmatched junction bases numbered 13, after V lost 6 bases and J lost 0 bases. From germline, CDR1 is SEHNR and CDR2 FQNEAQ (reference sequence). The CDR3 nucleotides are TGTGCCAGCAGGCCTAACTCCCGGGACAGGGGCATGAACACTGAAGCTTTCTTT. Amino acid sequence: CASRPNSRDRGMNTEAFF.

This clonotype was counted at least ten times. V and J are TRBV20-1 and TRBJ2-5; a possible D gene is TRBD1 (6 bases). CDR1 is DFQATT, CDR2 SNEGSKA, per germline (reference sequence). This CDR3 is built from 13 residues. Trimming stripped 7 bases from V and 5 bases from J, with 17 bases between. The CDR3 reads CSVPSRGFETQYF. The CDR3 DNA follows: TGCAGTGTCCCCAGCAGGGGTTTCGAGACCCAGTACTTC.

This clonotype was counted many times. V is TRBV14 and J is TRBJ2-3, with D unresolved. Per the germline V gene, CDR1 is SGHDN and CDR2 is FVKESK. The V gene lost 0 bases and the J gene lost 2 bases, with 9 bases spanning the gap. The CDR3 runs to 15 residues. The chain's CDR3 is CASSQDRISTDTQYF. The CDR3 DNA reads as TGTGCCAGCAGCCAAGATCGGATTTCCACAGATACGCAGTATTTT.

This clonotype was recorded many times. This chain uses TRBV25-1 with TRBJ1-5; D not certain. V was clipped by 5 bases and J by 5 bases, with 13 bases between them. Germline CDR1 MGHDK, CDR2 SYGVNS. The length of the CDR3 is 14 residues. The CDR3 protein is CASSNLHSYQPQHF. In DNA, the CDR3 is TGTGCCAGCAGTAACCTCCACTCCTATCAGCCCCAGCATTTT. Full variable domain (rest looked up from reference TRBV25-1 and TRBJ1-5): EADIYQTPRYLVIGTGKKITLECSQTMGHDKMYWYQQDPGMELHLIHYSYGVNSTEKGDLSSESTVSRIRTEHFPLTLESARPSHTSQYLCASSNLHSYQPQHFGDGTRLSIL.

This clonotype was detected many times. DNA of the CDR3: TGTGCCAGCAGTGAAGGAGCGGGACCAAACTACGAGCAGTACTTC. Its protein is CASSEGAGPNYEQYF. V gene TRBV2 combines with J gene TRBJ2-7, with 7 bases lining up with TRBD2. The trim removed 1 base at V and 3 bases at J, leaving 6 bases unmatched. Per the germline V gene, CDR1 is SNHLY and CDR2 is FYNNEI. CDR3 length equals 15 residues. Full variable domain (rest looked up from reference TRBV2 and TRBJ2-7): EPEVTQTPSHQVTQMGQEVILRCVPISNHLYFYWYRQILGQKVEFLVSFYNNEISEKSEIFDDQFSVERPDGSNFTLKIRSTKLEDSAMYFCASSEGAGPNYEQYFGPGTRLTVT.

This clonotype was counted ten times or more. The rearrangement joins TRBV6-5 to TRBJ1-1; D is undetermined. The CDR3 covers 13 residues. From germline, CDR1 is MNHEY and CDR2 SVGAGI. V was cut by 6 bases and J by 2 bases, with 10 bases left in between. The CDR3 here is CASSREVNTEAFF. CDR3 nucleotide sequence: TGTGCCAGCAGCCGGGAGGTCAACACTGAAGCTTTCTTT.

The sample holds many counts of this clonotype. The J gene is TRBJ2-1, the V gene TRBV24-1; TRBD1 or TRBD2 may be the D gene (5 bases each). Germline values: CDR1 KGHDR, CDR2 SFDVKD. CDR3 length equals 16 residues. Deletions cut 4 bases from V and 6 bases from J, with 18 bases between. The CDR3 protein is CATSDPGRSNPNEQFF. CDR3 DNA sequence: TGTGCCACCAGTGACCCGGGACGTTCCAACCCCAATGAGCAGTTCTTC.